The entry below gives a single T cell receptor (beta chain) sequence along with its context. This clonotype was observed many times. Its antigen remains unidentified. Base qualities were left out, and no much larger clone turns up one base away. This specimen comes from a study of human T cells and chemical hapten exposure (dated by TCRdb to 2020 to 2023). Study-level background: For sensitization, 2% DPC in acetone was applied to a roughly 2 cm by roughly 2 cm area of upper inner arm skin. Throughout the approximately 22-week study period, patients were also given weekly therapeutic DPC doses on the scalp. Patch testing on the upper back used Finn chambers containing 0.01% DPC, with scoring done after 6 days according to International Contact Dermatitis Research Group standards. The patient cohort, mostly female, included alopecia areata with under or over 50% scalp involvement, alopecia totalis and alopecia universalis. Libraries were combined into a pool for sequencing, and differences in TCR yield between samples came mainly from small differences in library volumes within the pool. This study followed changes in the peripheral blood TCR repertoire in vivo during primary and secondary sensitization of alopecia patients to the hapten diphenylcyclopropenone (DPC). Blood samples were taken from patients before sensitization (week 0) and at 2, 6 and about 24 weeks after DPC sensitization. Under 30 alopecia patients gave blood for TCR sequencing at one to four time points (pre-sensitization, 2, 6 and 24 weeks). Broader findings and caveats from the paper: DPC sensitization did not change the number of TCRs with a frequency above 1 in 1000, and there was no evidence of changes in global repertoire structure. Compared with pre-sensitization or healthy control sets, expanded TCRs formed significantly more large CDR3 similarity clusters, which is consistent with antigen-driven responses. Because all patients had alopecia, a presumed autoimmune disease, the immune response of the patients might differ from that of healthy individuals. Patch test score correlated positively with the number of PT1 expanded TCRs, reaching significance at thresholds 8, 16 and 32 but not at 4. After repeated subsampling, changes were observed in the strength of the expansion versus patch-test correlation and in the threshold at which the correlation became significant.

The label giving this sample's time point can be read as: patch test 2, 6 weeks after DPC sensitization. The meaning of the sample's treatment or condition label: therapeutic diphenylcyclopropenone sensitization with weekly scalp DPC. At each patch-test visit, blood was drawn before the patch test was applied. Patients were considered eligible if aged 18 to 70, diagnosed with alopecia and deemed suitable for DPC therapy, and patients were excluded if pregnant. Total RNA was isolated from unfractionated whole blood collected in Tempus Blood RNA tubes. Libraries were made using RACE. Reads for this sample came from a NextSeq 500. During library preparation, unique molecular identifiers were attached to individual cDNA molecules so that TCRs could be counted quantitatively and reproducibly. Both TCR alpha and TCR beta chains were sequenced from each blood RNA sample. On the study's bioinformatics: Samples had a median of about 90,000 TCRs, with a range from roughly 23,224 to 700,000. V, J and CDR3 annotation of the TCR reads was carried out using the Decombinator software suite. Every sample was subsampled to the same number of TCRs (28,000) for the PS versus PT1 abundance plots. Expanded TCRs were defined as absent before sensitization and observed at least eight times at the 2-week time point. TCRdb reanalyzed the raw reads on its own, using fastp at Q25 for trimming and MiXCR for clone calling, and kept in-frame beta chains. Under each unique CDR3 protein, matching rows form one entry showing the most common genes and DNA. TCRdb, rather than the study authors, made the V and J calls. The sample yields a few hundred thousand distinct CDR3 sequences; roughly 6.3% were counted once. The top ten hold about 5.6% of the sample.

V drops 1 base and J drops 12 bases, leaving 15 bases in between. The CDR3 measures 14 amino acids from cysteine to phenylalanine. Only the CDR3 DNA is retained, 42 bases long and in frame from the first base. The germline V gene specifies SGHTA as CDR1 and FQGNSA as CDR2. The sequence was obtained from a woman aged 18 to 35 with alopecia areata. Some clones in this sample may be carry-over from other donors' samples. This chain joins TRBV7-2 to TRBJ1-4; a confident D gene designation cannot be given. Source: whole blood, taken in connection with sensitization to the hapten diphenylcyclopropenone (DPC). Read as DNA, the sequence is TGTGCCAGCAGCTTAGACGCCCAGGCTGGAGAACTGTTTTTT. This codes for CASSLDAQAGELFF.